The clone carrying this TCR beta chain has ten or more counts. Its antigen is currently unknown. Tagging with unique molecular identifiers was applied to individual cDNA molecules. MiXCR, run by TCRdb on the 5' RACE reads, gives a single entry per CDR3 protein. The sample holds tens of thousands of distinct CDR3 sequences; 4% to 5% are singletons and the top ten take 7.9%. The data were taken from a study of early T cells in non-severe SARS-CoV-2 infection. About the study: Sequencing targeted bulk RNA from unsorted whole blood, leaving chains unpaired. Study-level points and caveats: The VDJdb matching leaned toward anti-spike CD8 responses and overlooked private and CD4 specificities.

CDR3 length equals 13 residues. V gave up 0 bases and J gave up 7 bases, with 7 bases separating them. Germline V gene lookup returns CDR1 DFQATT and CDR2 SNEGSKA (reference sequence). The sequence derives from an adult who was a healthcare worker with PCR-confirmed SARS-CoV-2 infection or an uninfected control (not recorded which). The sequenced material came from whole blood. The chain has TRBV20-1 and TRBJ1-6; D may be TRBD1 (5 bases). The CDR3 nucleotides read TGCAGTGCTAGAGACAGGGAAAATTCACCCCTCCACTTT. Translating it yields CSARDRENSPLHF.